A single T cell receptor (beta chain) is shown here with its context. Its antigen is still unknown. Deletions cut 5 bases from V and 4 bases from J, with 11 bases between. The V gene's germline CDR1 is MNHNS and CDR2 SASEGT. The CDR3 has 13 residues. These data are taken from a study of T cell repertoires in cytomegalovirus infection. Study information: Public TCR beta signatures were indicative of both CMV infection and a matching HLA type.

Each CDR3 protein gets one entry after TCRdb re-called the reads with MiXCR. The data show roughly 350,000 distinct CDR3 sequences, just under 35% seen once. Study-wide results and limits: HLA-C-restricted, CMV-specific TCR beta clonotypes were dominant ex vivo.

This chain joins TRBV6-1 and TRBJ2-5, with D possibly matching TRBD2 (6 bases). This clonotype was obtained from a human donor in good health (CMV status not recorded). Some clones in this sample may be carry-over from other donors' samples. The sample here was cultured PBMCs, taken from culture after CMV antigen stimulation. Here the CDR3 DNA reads TGTGCCAGCAGTCGACAAGCGGGAGAGACCCAGTACTTC. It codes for CASSRQAGETQYF.